The clone carrying this T cell receptor beta chain was counted a single time. These data come from a study of blood T cell repertoires in COVID-19. Libraries were prepared by immunoSEQ multiplex PCR; TCRdb keeps only in-frame clonotypes and omits some of them. The data hold around 290,000 clones, with roughly 90% observed a single time. Germline CDR1 is KGHSH and CDR2 is LQKENI. CDR3 length: 14 residues. V was trimmed by 6 bases and J by 2 bases, leaving 11 bases between them. The clonotype originates from a woman in her seventies with COVID-19, enrolled during active disease. V and J are TRBV18 and TRBJ1-3; no reliable D call. The specimen sequenced was peripheral blood. The CDR3 here is CASSPYKTGNTIYF. The CDR3 nucleotides read TGTGCCAGCTCGCCGTACAAGACTGGAAACACCATATATTTT.